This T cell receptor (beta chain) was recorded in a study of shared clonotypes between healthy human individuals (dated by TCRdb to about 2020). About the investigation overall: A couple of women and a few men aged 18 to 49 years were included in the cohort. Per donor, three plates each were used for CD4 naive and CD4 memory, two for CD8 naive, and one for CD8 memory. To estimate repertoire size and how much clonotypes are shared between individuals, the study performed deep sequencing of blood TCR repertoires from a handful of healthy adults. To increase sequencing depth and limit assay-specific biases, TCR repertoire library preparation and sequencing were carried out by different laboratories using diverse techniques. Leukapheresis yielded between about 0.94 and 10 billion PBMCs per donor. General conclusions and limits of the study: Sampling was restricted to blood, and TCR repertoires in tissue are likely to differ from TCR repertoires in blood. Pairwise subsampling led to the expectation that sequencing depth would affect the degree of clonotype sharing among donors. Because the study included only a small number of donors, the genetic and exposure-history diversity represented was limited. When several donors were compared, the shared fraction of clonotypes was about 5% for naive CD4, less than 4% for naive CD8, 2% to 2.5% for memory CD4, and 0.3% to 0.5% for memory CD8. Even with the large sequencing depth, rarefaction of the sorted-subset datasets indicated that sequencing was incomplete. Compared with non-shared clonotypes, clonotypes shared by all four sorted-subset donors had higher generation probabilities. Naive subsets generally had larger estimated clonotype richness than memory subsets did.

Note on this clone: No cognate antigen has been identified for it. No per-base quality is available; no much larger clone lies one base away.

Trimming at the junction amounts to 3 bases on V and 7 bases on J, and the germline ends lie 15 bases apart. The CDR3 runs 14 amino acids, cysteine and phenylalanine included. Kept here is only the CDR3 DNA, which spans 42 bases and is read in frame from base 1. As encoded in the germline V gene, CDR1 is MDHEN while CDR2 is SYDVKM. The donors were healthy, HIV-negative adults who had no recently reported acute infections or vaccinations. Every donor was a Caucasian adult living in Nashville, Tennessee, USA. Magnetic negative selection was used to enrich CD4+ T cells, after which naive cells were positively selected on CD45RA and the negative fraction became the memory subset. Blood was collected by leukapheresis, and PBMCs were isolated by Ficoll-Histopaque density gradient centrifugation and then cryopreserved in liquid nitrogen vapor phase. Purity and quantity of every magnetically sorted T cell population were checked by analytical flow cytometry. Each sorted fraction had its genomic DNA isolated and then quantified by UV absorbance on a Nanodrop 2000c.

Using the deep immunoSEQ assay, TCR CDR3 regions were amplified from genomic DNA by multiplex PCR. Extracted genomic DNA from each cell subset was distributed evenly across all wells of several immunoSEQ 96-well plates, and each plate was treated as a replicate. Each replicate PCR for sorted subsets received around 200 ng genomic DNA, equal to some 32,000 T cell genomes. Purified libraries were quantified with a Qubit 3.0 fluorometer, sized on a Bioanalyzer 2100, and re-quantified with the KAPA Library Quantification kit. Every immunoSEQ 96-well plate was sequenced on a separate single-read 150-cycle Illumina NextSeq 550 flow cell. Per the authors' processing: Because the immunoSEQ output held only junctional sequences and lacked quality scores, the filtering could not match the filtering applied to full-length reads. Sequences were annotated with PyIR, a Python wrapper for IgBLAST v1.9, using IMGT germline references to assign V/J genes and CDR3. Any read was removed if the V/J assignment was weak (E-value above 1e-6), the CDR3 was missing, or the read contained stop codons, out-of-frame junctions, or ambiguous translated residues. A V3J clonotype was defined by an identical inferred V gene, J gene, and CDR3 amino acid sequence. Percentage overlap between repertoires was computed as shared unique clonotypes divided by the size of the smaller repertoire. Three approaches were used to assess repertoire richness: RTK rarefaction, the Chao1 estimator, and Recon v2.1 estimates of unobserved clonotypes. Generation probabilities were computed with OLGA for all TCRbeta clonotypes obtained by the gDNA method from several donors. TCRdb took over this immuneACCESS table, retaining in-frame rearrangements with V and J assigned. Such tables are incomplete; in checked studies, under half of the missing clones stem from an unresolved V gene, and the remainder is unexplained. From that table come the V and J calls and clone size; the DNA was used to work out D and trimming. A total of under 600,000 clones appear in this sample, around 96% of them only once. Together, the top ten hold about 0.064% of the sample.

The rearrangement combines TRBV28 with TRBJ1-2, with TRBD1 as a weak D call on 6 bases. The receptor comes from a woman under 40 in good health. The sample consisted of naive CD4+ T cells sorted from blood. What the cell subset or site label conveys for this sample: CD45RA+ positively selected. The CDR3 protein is CASSFRGALLGYTF. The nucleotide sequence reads TGTGCCAGCAGTTTTCGGGGGGCGCTCCTTGGCTACACCTTC.